A selection of T cell receptor beta chains follows, all from one sample in a study of chemoradiotherapy in HPV16-positive cancers. TCRdb keeps only in-frame clones here, not all; method: immunoSEQ multiplex PCR. Of roughly 70,000 clones detected, roughly 90% appear once; the ten largest clones hold 4% to 5%. Sequences were derived from blood, sampled from a patient who underwent chemoradiotherapy. The receptors come from a human donor with HPV-associated anogenital cancer. Each CDR3 is given without its conserved first and last residue. Each record gives: V gene, J gene, D gene, CDR3 protein. The D gene is left open where the match is weak.

TRBV10-2	TRBJ1-4	.	ASSEHGSNEKLF
TRBV7-9	TRBJ1-1	.	ASSLRAADTEAF
TRBV28	TRBJ2-3	.	ASSPRRSPDTQY
TRBV6-1	TRBJ1-4	TRBD1	ASSSMGQGIEKLF
TRBV29-1	TRBJ2-7	.	SVEVSAGYEQY
TRBV15	TRBJ1-5	TRBD1	ATSRDLSTGGNQPQH
TRBV5-1	TRBJ2-3	.	ASSRSLGTDTQY
TRBV5-4	TRBJ2-7	TRBD2	ASSQRGEQY
TRBV6-6	TRBJ2-7	.	ASSLGVRYEQY
TRBV6-1	TRBJ1-2	.	AALHGGNYGYT
TRBV2	TRBJ2-5	TRBD2	ASSEASGRYQETQY
TRBV10-3	TRBJ1-1	.	ATIQGSRTEAF
TRBV4-2	TRBJ2-3	TRBD2	ASSQDPSGGIFGKQY
TRBV27	TRBJ1-2	TRBD1	ASSFSGTANYGYT
TRBV19	TRBJ2-1	TRBD2	ASRRRETNEQF
TRBV7-9	TRBJ2-3	TRBD2	ASSLVTSGYTDTQY
TRBV28	TRBJ2-7	.	ASSDRTRFSYEQY
TRBV5-1	TRBJ2-3	TRBD1	ASSPWTGAFSTDTQY
TRBV29-1	TRBJ2-6	TRBD1	SVEGQGALGANVLT
TRBV5-6	TRBJ1-3	.	ASSWGGGNTIY
TRBV29-1	TRBJ1-2	.	RAPGRYGYT
TRBV2	TRBJ1-4	.	ASRGGSREKLF
TRBV27	TRBJ2-3	.	ASSLTTTTDTQY
TRBV27	TRBJ1-2	.	ASSGDLRGYT
TRBV6-5	TRBJ1-5	.	ASTEGLQFHQPQH
TRBV5-6	TRBJ2-3	TRBD1	ASSLGTGGTDTQY
TRBV11-3	TRBJ2-3	.	ASGAGSSTDTQY
TRBV9	TRBJ2-1	TRBD1	ASSLLAGQGALDEQF
TRBV19	.	.	ASSIPGSYEQY
TRBV30	TRBJ1-2	.	AWTPDAANYGYT
TRBV7-2	TRBJ2-2	.	ASSAPWAWELF
TRBV27	TRBJ2-5	TRBD2	ASSFGLAAQETQY
TRBV21-1	TRBJ1-1	.	ASSKGQGWTEAF
TRBV6-6	TRBJ1-1	.	ASSSRSTEAF
TRBV6-5	TRBJ2-6	.	ASSTVSGANVLT
TRBV11-3	TRBJ2-2	.	ASSFSTVTGELF
TRBV2	TRBJ2-7	.	ASSEYRDYEQY
TRBV4-2	TRBJ2-1	.	ASSQELSRVSTRLV
TRBV13	TRBJ2-5	.	ASSLGRGRETQY
TRBV11-1	TRBJ2-1	TRBD2	ASSSRLAGPYYNEQF
TRBV27	TRBJ1-5	.	ASSPSGSVVQPQH
TRBV15	TRBJ1-1	TRBD1	ATNDRGFTEAF
TRBV4-2	TRBJ2-3	.	ASSRERRTVGTDTQY
TRBV27	TRBJ1-6	TRBD1	ASTSGGRGLAYNSPLH
TRBV28	TRBJ2-1	TRBD2	ASSGTGTSGRNEQF
TRBV2	TRBJ1-2	.	ASSGNAYGYT
TRBV30	TRBJ2-2	TRBD1	ASYRPAGTGGRYYTGELF
TRBV7-2	TRBJ2-5	TRBD2	ASSLMTSGGGETQY
TRBV5-1	TRBJ1-2	TRBD1	ASSLTGDANYGYT
TRBV7-9	TRBJ2-3	TRBD1	ASSGTGEIYVFTDTQY
TRBV29-1	TRBJ1-2	.	SIAEGPYGYT
TRBV5-1	TRBJ2-1	.	ASTQLGPSNNEQF
TRBV5-1	TRBJ1-5	.	ASSLAGRRNQPQH
TRBV23-1	TRBJ2-7	TRBD1	ASSQSKGGYYEQY